A selection of T cell receptor beta chains follows, all from one sample in a study of blood T cell repertoires in COVID-19. Profiled with immunoSEQ multiplex PCR; TCRdb holds only in-frame clones, not every one. The top ten hold about 4% of the sample, which has 230,000 or so clones, roughly 85% seen once. Sequencing input: PBMCs or T cells enriched from blood (not recorded which). The receptors here all came from a woman in her thirties or forties with acute COVID-19. CDR3s include the opening cysteine and the closing phenylalanine or tryptophan. The D gene is left open where the match is weak. A clone size is listed for some rows: how often the clone was seen (once, few, many), or a class if it is expanded.

CDR3 protein: CAWSVNRLGAFF
CDR3 DNA: TGTGCCTGGAGTGTAAACCGACTGGGAGCTTTCTTT
clone size: once
V gene: TRBV30
D gene: .
J gene: TRBJ1-1

CDR3 protein: CASSSEGVNTEAFF
CDR3 DNA: TGTGCCAGCAGTTCGGAGGGAGTGAACACTGAAGCTTTCTTT
clone size: .
V gene: TRBV27
D gene: .
J gene: TRBJ1-1

CDR3 protein: CASSHSNQPQHF
CDR3 DNA: TGTGCCAGCAGCCATAGCAATCAGCCCCAGCATTTT
clone size: .
V gene: TRBV27
D gene: .
J gene: TRBJ1-5

CDR3 protein: CASSSPGLPLHF
CDR3 DNA: TGCGCCAGCAGCTCACCGGGGTTACCCCTCCACTTT
clone size: .
V gene: TRBV5-1
D gene: .
J gene: TRBJ1-6

CDR3 protein: CASSAGQGVRMNTEAFF
CDR3 DNA: TGTGCCAGCAGCGCAGGGCAGGGGGTCCGCATGAACACTGAAGCTTTCTTT
clone size: few
V gene: TRBV5-5
D gene: TRBD1
J gene: TRBJ1-1

CDR3 protein: CASRGDKYEQYF
CDR3 DNA: TGTGCCAGTAGGGGGGACAAGTACGAGCAGTACTTC
clone size: once
V gene: TRBV19
D gene: .
J gene: TRBJ2-7

CDR3 protein: CASGLVTGLQHHGYTF
CDR3 DNA: TGTGCTAGTGGTTTGGTTACAGGGCTACAACATCATGGCTACACCTTC
clone size: .
V gene: TRBV12-5
D gene: .
J gene: TRBJ1-2

CDR3 protein: CASSPTVYGNTIYF
CDR3 DNA: TGTGCCAGCAGCCCCACGGTTTATGGAAACACCATATATTTT
clone size: .
V gene: TRBV5-6
D gene: .
J gene: TRBJ1-3

CDR3 protein: CASSLEPTGEAFF
CDR3 DNA: TGTGCCAGCAGCTTAGAACCGACAGGTGAAGCTTTCTTT
clone size: .
V gene: TRBV7-8
D gene: .
J gene: TRBJ1-1

CDR3 protein: CASEPGVTDTQYF
CDR3 DNA: TGTGCTAGTGAGCCGGGGGTCACAGATACGCAGTATTTT
clone size: .
V gene: TRBV12-5
D gene: .
J gene: TRBJ2-3

CDR3 protein: CASSVGQANEQYF
CDR3 DNA: TGTGCCAGCAGCGTAGGGCAGGCCAACGAGCAGTACTTC
clone size: .
V gene: TRBV9
D gene: .
J gene: TRBJ2-7

CDR3 protein: CASSATGGTNEKLFF
CDR3 DNA: TGTGCCAGCAGCGCAACAGGGGGAACTAATGAAAAACTGTTTTTT
clone size: once
V gene: TRBV9
D gene: TRBD1
J gene: TRBJ1-4

CDR3 protein: CASSGPGQANTEAFF
CDR3 DNA: TGTGCCAGCAGTGGGCCGGGACAGGCGAACACTGAAGCTTTCTTT
clone size: .
V gene: TRBV25-1
D gene: TRBD1
J gene: TRBJ1-1

CDR3 protein: CASNTLDRGIHNYGYTF
CDR3 DNA: TGTGCCAGTAATACCCTGGACAGGGGAATTCATAACTATGGCTACACCTTC
clone size: .
V gene: TRBV19
D gene: TRBD1
J gene: TRBJ1-2

CDR3 protein: CASSAQDRAVYGYTF
CDR3 DNA: TGTGCCAGCAGTGCCCAAGACAGGGCCGTCTATGGCTACACCTTC
clone size: .
V gene: TRBV27
D gene: TRBD1
J gene: TRBJ1-2

CDR3 protein: CASSVGTRGTIYF
CDR3 DNA: TGTGCCAGCAGTGTGGGAACCCGGGGCACCATATATTTT
clone size: .
V gene: TRBV25-1
D gene: .
J gene: TRBJ1-3

CDR3 protein: CASSLNPGGTDTQYF
CDR3 DNA: TGTGCCAGCAGCTTAAACCCGGGGGGCACAGATACGCAGTATTTT
clone size: .
V gene: TRBV7-3
D gene: .
J gene: TRBJ2-3

CDR3 protein: CASSSQGAGAEAFF
CDR3 DNA: TGTGCCAGTAGTTCACAGGGGGCGGGTGCTGAAGCTTTCTTT
clone size: .
V gene: TRBV19
D gene: TRBD1
J gene: TRBJ1-1

CDR3 protein: CASSQDATNEKLFF
CDR3 DNA: TGCGCCAGCAGCCAAGACGCAACTAATGAAAAACTGTTTTTT
clone size: .
V gene: TRBV4-3
D gene: .
J gene: TRBJ1-4

CDR3 protein: CASSRLLSDEQYF
CDR3 DNA: TGCGCCAGCAGCCGCCTCCTAAGCGACGAGCAGTACTTC
clone size: once
V gene: TRBV4-1
D gene: .
J gene: TRBJ2-7

CDR3 protein: CASSLGDRFATNEKLFF
CDR3 DNA: TGTGCCAGCAGCTTGGGGGACAGGTTTGCAACTAATGAAAAACTGTTTTTT
clone size: .
V gene: TRBV5-4
D gene: TRBD1
J gene: TRBJ1-4

CDR3 protein: CASSIQGSSNTEAFF
CDR3 DNA: TGTGCCAGTAGTATACAGGGGTCTTCGAACACTGAAGCTTTCTTT
clone size: .
V gene: TRBV19
D gene: .
J gene: TRBJ1-1

CDR3 protein: CASRQGALNTEAFF
CDR3 DNA: TGTGCCAGTCGACAGGGGGCTTTGAACACTGAAGCTTTCTTT
clone size: .
V gene: TRBV27
D gene: TRBD1
J gene: TRBJ1-1

CDR3 protein: CAISESLGTASTDTQYF
CDR3 DNA: TGTGCCATCAGTGAGTCCCTCGGGACAGCTAGCACAGATACGCAGTATTTT
clone size: once
V gene: TRBV10-3
D gene: TRBD1
J gene: TRBJ2-3

CDR3 protein: CATSGDKWTSITDTQYF
CDR3 DNA: TGTGCCACCAGTGGAGATAAATGGACATCAATTACAGATACGCAGTATTTT
clone size: .
V gene: TRBV24-1
D gene: .
J gene: TRBJ2-3

CDR3 protein: CASNGVDTEAFF
CDR3 DNA: TGTGCCAGCAACGGGGTGGACACTGAAGCTTTCTTT
clone size: .
V gene: TRBV6-6
D gene: .
J gene: TRBJ1-1

CDR3 protein: CASSLSNYGYTF
CDR3 DNA: TGTGCCAGCAGTTTATCGAACTATGGCTACACCTTC
clone size: .
V gene: TRBV12-3/TRBV12-4
D gene: .
J gene: TRBJ1-2

CDR3 protein: CASSPDKWNTEAFF
CDR3 DNA: TGTGCCAGCTCACCGGACAAATGGAACACTGAAGCTTTCTTT
clone size: .
V gene: TRBV18
D gene: .
J gene: TRBJ1-1

CDR3 protein: CASSSRGPPEAFF
CDR3 DNA: TGTGCCAGCAGTTCCAGGGGGCCTCCTGAAGCTTTCTTT
clone size: .
V gene: TRBV12-3/TRBV12-4
D gene: TRBD1
J gene: TRBJ1-1

CDR3 protein: CASSQDRQGLAAFF
CDR3 DNA: TGTGCCAGCAGCCAAGATCGGCAGGGGCTCGCCGCTTTCTTT
clone size: .
V gene: TRBV3-1/TRBV3-2
D gene: .
J gene: TRBJ1-1

CDR3 protein: CASSKTGSNQPQHF
CDR3 DNA: TGTGCCAGCAGCAAGACAGGGAGCAATCAGCCCCAGCATTTT
clone size: .
V gene: TRBV6-6
D gene: TRBD1
J gene: TRBJ1-5

CDR3 protein: CASSARVSTEAFF
CDR3 DNA: TGCGCCAGCAGCGCCAGGGTGAGCACTGAAGCTTTCTTT
clone size: .
V gene: TRBV5-1
D gene: .
J gene: TRBJ1-1